The 26 T cell receptor beta chains reported below all come from one sample, sequenced in a study of cytomegalovirus exposure and HLA in healthy donors. In the PCR, 60 Vbeta and 13 Jbeta primers were used. Assay used: immunoSEQ multiplex PCR; TCRdb lists only in-frame clones, some missing. The sample includes under 200,000 clones, about 80% seen only once; the top ten take 2.3%. Sequenced input: PBMCs. All receptors come from a woman in her fifties or sixties in good health and CMV-seronegative.

Notes on this clone: Other DNA sequences in this specimen translate into the identical CDR3. This sequence joins TRBV7-2 and TRBJ2-7; 7 positions agree with TRBD1. CDR1 and CDR2 (germline): SGHTA, FQGNSA. V dropped 1 base and J dropped 0; count of bases not matched to a gene: 6. The CDR3 runs 16 residues. In nucleotides, the CDR3 is TGTGCCAGCAGCTTAGACGGGACAGCTAACTCCTACGAGCAGTACTTC. The encoded protein is CASSLDGTANSYEQYF.

This clone was seen more than once but under ten times. The chain has TRBV6-6 and TRBJ2-6; D uncertain. The CDR3 has 15 amino acids. Germline CDR1 reads MNHNY; CDR2 reads SVGAGI (reference sequence). V gave up 3 bases and J gave up 0 bases, with 6 bases separating them. CDR3 DNA: TGTGCCAGCAGTTATTTCGGCTCTGGGGCCAACGTCCTGACTTTC. As protein: CASSYFGSGANVLTF.

The rearrangement links TRBV29-1 to TRBJ2-2; TRBD1 matches 12 bases. The germline V gene has CDR1 SQVTM and CDR2 ANQGSEA. Losses at the gene ends were 6 bases for V and 4 bases for J; bases not matched to a gene: 6. The CDR3 is made up of 15 amino acids. The chain's CDR3 is CSVGRDRGLTGELFF. The CDR3 DNA reads as TGCAGCGTGGGCCGGGACAGGGGGCTCACCGGGGAGCTGTTTTTT.

This clone was seen only a few times. This chain links TRBV9 with TRBJ1-2, with a tentative D call TRBD1 (5 bases). From germline, CDR1 is SGDLS and CDR2 YYNGEE. This CDR3 region has 14 residues. The V end was cut by 3 bases, the J end by 3 bases, with 12 bases between. CDR3 sequence reads: CASSALGLDYGYTF. CDR3 sequence (DNA): TGTGCCAGCAGCGCCCTGGGGCTTGACTATGGCTACACCTTC.

The rearrangement links TRBV5-1 to TRBJ2-6, with 8 positions matching TRBD1. The CDR3 is 17 amino acids. Trimming cost V 3 bases and J 2 bases; bases outside gene matches: 7. In germline, CDR1 is SGHRS, CDR2 YFSETQ. The CDR3 coding sequence is TGCGCCAGCAGCTCCCGACAGGGGAGGACTGGGGCCAACGTCCTGACTTTC. Its translation is CASSSRQGRTGANVLTF.

This chain connects TRBV30 to TRBJ2-3; D unresolved. The CDR3 has 17 residues. V was shortened by 0 bases and J by 1 base, with 17 bases between the two germline ends. Per germline, CDR1 GTSNPN and CDR2 SVGIG (reference sequence). As DNA, the CDR3 is TGTGCCTGGAGTGTATGGCTTCTAGACGAGCGCACAGATACGCAGTATTTT. It yields the protein CAWSVWLLDERTDTQYF. The complete variable domain, with remaining parts taken from reference TRBV30 and TRBJ2-3, reads SQTIHQWPATLVQPVGSPLSLECTVEGTSNPNLYWYRQAAGRGLQLLFYSVGIGQISSEVPQNLSASRPQDRQFILSSKKLLLSDSGFYLCAWSVWLLDERTDTQYFGPGTRLTVL.

The chain joins TRBV28 to TRBJ2-1, with D tentatively TRBD2 (6 bases). The CDR3 is 15 residues long. Germline V CDR1 and CDR2: MDHEN, SYDVKM. Between the trimmed V and J ends, which lost 6 bases and 3 bases, there was a span of 15 bases. DNA for the CDR3: TGTGCCAGCAGGCCCGAACTAGCTTACTACAATGAGCAGTTCTTC. Its protein is CASRPELAYYNEQFF.

The rearrangement links TRBV10-3 to TRBJ1-1, with D maybe TRBD1 (5 bases). Trimming shortened V by 0 bases and J by 4 bases, and 9 bases separated the two germline ends. The CDR3 covers 14 residues. CDR1 and CDR2 from the germline V gene are ENHRY and SYGVKD. The CDR3 nucleotides are TGTGCCATCAGTGAGTCTCAGGGATTCACTGAAGCTTTCTTT. This translates into CAISESQGFTEAFF.

This clone was counted once. The V gene is TRBV2, the J gene TRBJ2-7; the match to TRBD1 covers 7 bases. Germline V lookup: CDR1 SNHLY, CDR2 FYNNEI. The ends lost 7 bases at V and 3 bases at J; junction bases unmatched: 9. The CDR3 is 14 amino acids. The CDR3 protein is CASTLTGVDYEQYF. The CDR3 nucleotides read TGTGCCAGCACCTTAACAGGGGTCGACTACGAGCAGTACTTC.

This chain connects TRBV4-3 to TRBJ2-3, with D perhaps matching TRBD2 (5 bases). The CDR3 is 12 residues long. CDR1 and CDR2 (germline): LGHNA, YSLEER. Trimming removed 0 bases from V and 10 bases from J, with 8 bases in between. The DNA for the CDR3 is TGCGCCAGCAGCCAAGATCGGGGAGCGCAGTATTTT. Its translation: CASSQDRGAQYF.

The rearrangement uses TRBV7-6 and TRBJ2-2; D is ambiguous. This CDR3 is 16 amino acids long. V was shortened by 1 base and J by 4 bases, with 13 bases between the two germline ends. In germline, CDR1 is SGHVS, CDR2 FNYEAQ. The CDR3 sequence: CASSLESRLVTGELFF. CDR3 in DNA: TGTGCCAGCAGCTTAGAGAGTAGGCTAGTCACCGGGGAGCTGTTTTTT.

The chain uses TRBV7-6 and TRBJ2-5; TRBD1 aligns across 9 bases. The CDR3 loop spans 13 amino acids. The junction had 3 bases not matched to a gene; V was cut back by 5 bases and J by 5 bases. Germline assignment: CDR1 SGHVS and CDR2 FNYEAQ. In DNA, the CDR3 is TGTGCCAGCAGCCGACAGGGGGTGGAGACCCAGTACTTC. This translates into CASSRQGVETQYF.

The V call is TRBV4-3, the J call TRBJ1-1; D perhaps matches TRBD1 (5 bases). This CDR3 contains 15 residues. V was clipped by 2 bases and J by 1 base, with 11 bases between them. Germline lookup yields CDR1 LGHNA and CDR2 YSLEER. CDR3 sequence reads: CASSQSGRENTEAFF. As DNA, the CDR3 is TGCGCCAGCAGCCAAAGTGGCAGGGAGAACACTGAAGCTTTCTTT.

This chain connects TRBV28 to TRBJ2-2, with 9 bases that match TRBD2. Germline assignment: CDR1 MDHEN and CDR2 SYDVKM. V gave up 5 bases and J gave up 1 base; unmatched junction bases: 8. There are 17 residues in the CDR3. The CDR3 region has the DNA TGTGCCAGCAGTCGTTCCAAGACTAGCGGGAACACCGGGGAGCTGTTTTTT. Protein product: CASSRSKTSGNTGELFF.

About this clone: At one end, the junction sequence differs from germline, possibly due to a read error. J is TRBJ2-5 and V is TRBV7-2, with TRBD1 identical over 8 bases. CDR1 and CDR2 from the germline V gene are SGHTA and FQGNSA. There are 12 residues in the CDR3. CDR3 nucleotides: TGTGCCAGCAGCCGGCGTCAGGACAGGGTTGACTTC. Protein product: CASSRRQDRVDF. Using reference TRBV7-2 and TRBJ2-5 for the parts outside the CDR3, the full variable domain is GAGVSQSPSNKVTEKGKDVELRCDPISGHTALYWYRQSLGQGLEFLIYFQGNSAPDKSGLPSDRFSAERTGGSVSTLTIQRTQQEDSAVYLCASSRRQDRVDFGPGTRLLVL.

The rearrangement uses TRBV5-1 and TRBJ2-2, with D possibly being TRBD1 (5 bases). Germline values: CDR1 SGHRS, CDR2 YFSETQ. V lost 6 bases and J 6 bases, leaving 12 bases between the germline ends. CDR3 length equals 13 residues. The CDR3 nucleotides are TGCGCCAGCATGCAGGGTGGGGCCGGGGAGCTGTTTTTT. Protein product: CASMQGGAGELFF.

The V gene is TRBV19, the J gene TRBJ1-5; 8 bases match TRBD1. The CDR3 runs 12 residues. V shed 8 bases, J shed 8 bases, and the junction held 5 bases outside the gene matches. The germline CDR1 and CDR2 sequences are LNHDA and SQIVND (reference sequence). CDR3 DNA: TGTGCCAGTTCAACAGGGGGGAAGCCCCAGCATTTT. Translation gives CASSTGGKPQHF.

This clone came up a few times. The genes are TRBV7-2 and TRBJ1-3; TRBD1 is a possible D gene (5 bases). This CDR3 contains 14 residues. The ends were cut back, 3 bases at V and 6 bases at J, with 12 bases in the middle. Germline CDR1 is SGHTA and CDR2 is FQGNSA. The CDR3 region is CASSFAGHENTIYF. CDR3 coding DNA: TGTGCCAGCAGCTTCGCAGGGCACGAAAACACCATATATTTT. Using reference TRBV7-2 and TRBJ1-3 for the parts outside the CDR3, the full variable domain is GAGVSQSPSNKVTEKGKDVELRCDPISGHTALYWYRQSLGQGLEFLIYFQGNSAPDKSGLPSDRFSAERTGGSVSTLTIQRTQQEDSAVYLCASSFAGHENTIYFGEGSWLTVV.

A few counts support this clone. The rearrangement uses TRBV6-6 and TRBJ1-2, with no clear D. The CDR3 covers 12 residues. V gave up 2 bases and J gave up 8 bases, with 9 bases separating them. CDR1 and CDR2 (germline): MNHNY, SVGAGI (reference sequence). The CDR3 here is CASSYNVEGYTF. Written as DNA, the CDR3 is TGTGCCAGCAGTTACAACGTGGAGGGCTACACCTTC.

The CDR3 sequence: CAIRRDGENTEAFF. The CDR3 bases are TGTGCCATCAGGCGGGACGGAGAGAACACTGAAGCTTTCTTT. V usage is TRBV10-3 and J usage is TRBJ1-1, with TRBD1 as a possible D gene (5 bases). Trimming pared 6 bases from V and 1 base from J, leaving 12 bases between. Per germline, CDR1 ENHRY and CDR2 SYGVKD. This CDR3 is 14 amino acids long.

The chain combines TRBV28 with TRBJ2-7; perhaps TRBD1 as D (6 bases). Germline-derived CDR1 and CDR2 are MDHEN and SYDVKM. The V and J ends lost 6 bases and 4 bases respectively, with 13 bases between them. The CDR3 spans 13 residues. Here the CDR3 DNA reads TGTGCCAGCAGATCAGGGGCTTTTTACGAGCAGTACTTC. It yields the protein CASRSGAFYEQYF.

The chain recombines TRBV18 with TRBJ2-5; 7 positions match TRBD2. TRBJ2-7 explains the end of the DNA better; the J call may be wrong. Germline values: CDR1 KGHSH, CDR2 LQKENI. The CDR3 consists of 15 residues. The CDR3 reads CASSEGLNTGYEQYF. In nucleotides, the CDR3 is TGTGCCAGCTCGGAGGGACTAAATACCGGCTACGAGCAGTACTTC.

J is TRBJ2-3 and V is TRBV5-1; D remains ambiguous. Germline CDR1 reads SGHRS; CDR2 reads YFSETQ. The CDR3 covers 15 residues. V was clipped by 2 bases and J by 1 base, with 11 bases between them. CDR3 sequence reads: CASSFSQPGTDTQYF. CDR3 sequence (DNA): TGCGCCAGCAGCTTTAGCCAACCCGGCACAGATACGCAGTATTTT.

The table lists this clone with a count of one. The J gene is TRBJ1-1, the V gene TRBV11-3; tentatively, D is TRBD1 (5 bases). Trimming cost V 0 bases and J 11 bases, with 13 bases left between them. From germline, CDR1 is SGHNT and CDR2 YENEEA. This CDR3 contains 13 residues. The CDR3: CASSLEEGTEAFF. For the CDR3, the DNA is TGTGCCAGCAGCTTAGAGGAGGGGACGGAGGCTTTCTTT. Variable domain in full (rest from reference TRBV11-3 and TRBJ1-1): EAGVVQSPRYKIIEKKQPVAFWCNPISGHNTLYWYLQNLGQGPELLIRYENEEAVDDSQLPKDRFSAERLKGVDSTLKIQPAELGDSAVYLCASSLEEGTEAFFGQGTRLTVV.

This clone has a single count. V gene TRBV5-1 combines with J gene TRBJ2-6, with D unclear. CDR1 SGHRS and CDR2 YFSETQ come from the germline V gene. With 0 bases removed from V and 0 bases from J, the gap between germline ends came to 7 bases. This CDR3 has 16 residues. CDR3 nucleotide sequence: TGCGCCAGCAGCTTGGTCCCCGGCTCTGGGGCCAACGTCCTGACTTTC. This sequence encodes CASSLVPGSGANVLTF.

The chain links TRBV6-1 to TRBJ1-6; D not resolved. Germline CDR1 reads MNHNS; CDR2 reads SASEGT. The CDR3 sequence is 17 residues long. V was shortened by 1 base and J by 9 bases, with 19 bases between the two germline ends. The CDR3 region has the DNA TGTGCCAGCAGTGAAGGGATTCGACCCCCTCGGAGTTCACCCCTCCACTTT. Protein: CASSEGIRPPRSSPLHF.